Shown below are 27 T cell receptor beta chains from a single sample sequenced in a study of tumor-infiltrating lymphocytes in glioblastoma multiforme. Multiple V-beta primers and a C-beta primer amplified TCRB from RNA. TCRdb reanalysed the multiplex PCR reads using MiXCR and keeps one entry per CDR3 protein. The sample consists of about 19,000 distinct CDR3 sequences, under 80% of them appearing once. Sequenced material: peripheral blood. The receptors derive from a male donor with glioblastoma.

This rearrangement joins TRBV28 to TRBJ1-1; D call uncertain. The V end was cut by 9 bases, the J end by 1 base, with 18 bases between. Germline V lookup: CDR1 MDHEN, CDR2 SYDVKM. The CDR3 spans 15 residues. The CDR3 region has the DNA TGTGCCAGTAGTCCTTATTCAAGGCCGAACACTGAAGCTTTCTTT. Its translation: CASSPYSRPNTEAFF.

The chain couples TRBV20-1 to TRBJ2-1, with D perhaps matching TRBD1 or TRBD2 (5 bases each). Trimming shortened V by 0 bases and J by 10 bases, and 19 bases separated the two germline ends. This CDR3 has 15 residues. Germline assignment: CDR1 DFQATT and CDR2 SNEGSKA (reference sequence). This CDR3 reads CSARDLGTDGGEQFF. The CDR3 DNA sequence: TGCAGTGCTAGAGACTTAGGGACGGACGGCGGGGAGCAGTTCTTC.

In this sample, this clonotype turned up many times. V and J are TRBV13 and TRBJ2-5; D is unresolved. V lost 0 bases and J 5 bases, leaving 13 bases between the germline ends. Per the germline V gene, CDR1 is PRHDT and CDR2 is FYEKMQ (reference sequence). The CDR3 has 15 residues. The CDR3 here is CASSLGNKYGETQYF. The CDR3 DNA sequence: TGTGCCAGCAGCTTAGGGAACAAGTACGGGGAGACCCAGTACTTC.

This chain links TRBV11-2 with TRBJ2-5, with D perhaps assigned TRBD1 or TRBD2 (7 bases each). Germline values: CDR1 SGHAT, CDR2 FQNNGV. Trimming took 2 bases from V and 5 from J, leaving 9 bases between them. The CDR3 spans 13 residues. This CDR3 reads CASSLQGGETQYF. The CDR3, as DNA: TGTGCCAGCAGCTTACAGGGGGGGGAGACCCAGTACTTC.

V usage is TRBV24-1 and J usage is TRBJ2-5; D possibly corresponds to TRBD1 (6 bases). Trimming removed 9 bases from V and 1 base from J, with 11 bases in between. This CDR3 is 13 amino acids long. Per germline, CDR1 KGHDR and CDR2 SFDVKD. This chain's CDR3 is CATGTPLQETQYF. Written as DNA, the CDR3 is TGTGCCACCGGGACACCCCTCCAAGAGACCCAGTACTTC.

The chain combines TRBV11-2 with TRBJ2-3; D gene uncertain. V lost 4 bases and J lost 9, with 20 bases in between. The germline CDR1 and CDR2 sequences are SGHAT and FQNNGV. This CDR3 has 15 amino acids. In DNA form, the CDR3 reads TGTGCCAGCAGCTCCGTCTGGGGTATACTCGGGACGCAGTATTTT. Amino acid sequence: CASSSVWGILGTQYF.

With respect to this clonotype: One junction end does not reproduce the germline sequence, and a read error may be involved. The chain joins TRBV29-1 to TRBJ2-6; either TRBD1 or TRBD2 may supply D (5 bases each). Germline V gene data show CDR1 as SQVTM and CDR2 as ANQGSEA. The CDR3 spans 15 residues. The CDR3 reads CSARKGSSVANVLTF. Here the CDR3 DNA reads TGCAGCGCCCGAAAGGGGAGCTCTGTGGCCAACGTCCTGACGTTC.

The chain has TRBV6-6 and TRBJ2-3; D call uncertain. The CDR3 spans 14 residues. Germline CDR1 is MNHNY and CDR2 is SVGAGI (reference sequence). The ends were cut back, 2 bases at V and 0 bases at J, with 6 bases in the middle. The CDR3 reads CASSYTGSTDTQYF. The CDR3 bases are TGTGCCAGCAGTTACACGGGTAGCACAGATACGCAGTATTTT.

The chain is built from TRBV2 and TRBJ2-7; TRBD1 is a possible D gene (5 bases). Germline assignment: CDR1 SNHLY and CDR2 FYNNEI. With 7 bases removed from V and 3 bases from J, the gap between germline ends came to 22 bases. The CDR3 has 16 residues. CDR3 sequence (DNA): TGTGCCAGCATCAGAAGGGGTGGCCTCGTGGGCTACGAGCAGTACTTC. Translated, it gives CASIRRGGLVGYEQYF.

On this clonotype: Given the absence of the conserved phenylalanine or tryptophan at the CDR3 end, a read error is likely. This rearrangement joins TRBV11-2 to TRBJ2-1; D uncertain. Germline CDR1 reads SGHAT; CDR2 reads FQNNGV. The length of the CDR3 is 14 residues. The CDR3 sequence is CVSSLSSRNNEQFL. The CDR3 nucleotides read TGTGTCAGCAGCTTATCTTCAAGGAACAATGAGCAGTTCCTC.

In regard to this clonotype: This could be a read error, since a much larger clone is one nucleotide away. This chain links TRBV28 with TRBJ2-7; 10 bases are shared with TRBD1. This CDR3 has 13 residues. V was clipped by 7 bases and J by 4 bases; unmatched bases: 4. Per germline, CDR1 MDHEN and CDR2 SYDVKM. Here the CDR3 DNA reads TGTGCCAGCAATGGGACAGGGGAATACGAGCAGTACTTC. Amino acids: CASNGTGEYEQYF. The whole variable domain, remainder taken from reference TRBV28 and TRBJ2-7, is DVKVTQSSRYLVKRTGEKVFLECVQDMDHENMFWYRQDPGLGLRLIYFSYDVKMKEKGDIPEGYSVSREKKERFSLILESASTNQTSMYLCASNGTGEYEQYFGPGTRLTVT.

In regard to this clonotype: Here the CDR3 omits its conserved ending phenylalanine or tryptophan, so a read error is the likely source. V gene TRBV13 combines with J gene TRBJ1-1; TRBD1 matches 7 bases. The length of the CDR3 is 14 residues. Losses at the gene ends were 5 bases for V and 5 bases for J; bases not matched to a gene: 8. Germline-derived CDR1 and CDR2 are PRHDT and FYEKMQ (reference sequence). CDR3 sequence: CASSPGRGRTEAFV. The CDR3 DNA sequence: TGTGCCAGCAGCCCGGGGAGGGGGCGGACTGAAGCTTTCGTT.

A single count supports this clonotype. As DNA, the CDR3 is TGTGCCAGCAGTTCGCTAGCGGGAAAGGATACGCAGTATTTT. Its protein product is CASSSLAGKDTQYF. The V and J genes are TRBV12-3 or TRBV12-4 and TRBJ2-3; 9 nucleotides align to TRBD2. This CDR3 region has 14 residues. V lost 4 bases to trimming and J lost 6 bases; unmatched junction nucleotides: 5.

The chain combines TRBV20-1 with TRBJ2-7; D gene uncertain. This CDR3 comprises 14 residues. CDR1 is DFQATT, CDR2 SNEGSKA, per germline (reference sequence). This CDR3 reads CSLRAGVETCEQYF. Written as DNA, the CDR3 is TGCAGCCTGCGCGCTGGGGTGGAGACATGCGAGCAGTACTTC.

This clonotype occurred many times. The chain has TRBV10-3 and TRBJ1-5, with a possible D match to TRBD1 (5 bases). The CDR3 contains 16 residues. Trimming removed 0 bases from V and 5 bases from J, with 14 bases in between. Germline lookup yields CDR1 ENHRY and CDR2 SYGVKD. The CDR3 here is CAISESSWAGYQPQHF. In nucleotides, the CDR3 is TGTGCCATCAGTGAGTCGTCTTGGGCAGGGTATCAGCCCCAGCATTTT.

CDR3 in amino acids: CASRQGATSYNEQFF. The CDR3 bases are TGTGCCAGCAGGCAGGGGGCAACCTCCTACAATGAGCAGTTCTTC. The gene calls are TRBV28 and TRBJ2-1, with TRBD1 matching over 8 bases. The CDR3 has 15 residues. Per the germline V gene, CDR1 is MDHEN and CDR2 is SYDVKM. Trimming at V came to 6 bases and at J to 0 bases, leaving 4 bases not matched to a gene.

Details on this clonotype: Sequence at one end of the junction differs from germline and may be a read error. The DNA of the CDR3 is TGTGCCAGCCCCCCCTGGCCGAACACTGAAGCTTTCTTC. It is translated as CASPPWPNTEAFF. The gene calls are TRBV6-2 or TRBV6-3 and TRBJ1-1, with unresolved D. This CDR3 comprises 13 residues. Germline CDR1 and CDR2: MNHEY and SVGEGT.

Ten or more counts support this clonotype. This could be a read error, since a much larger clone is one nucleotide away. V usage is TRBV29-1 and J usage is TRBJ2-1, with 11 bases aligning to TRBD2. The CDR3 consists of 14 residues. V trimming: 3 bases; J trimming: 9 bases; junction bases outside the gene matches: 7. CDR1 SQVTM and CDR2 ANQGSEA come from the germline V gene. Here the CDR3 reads CSVDYSGRGSEQFF. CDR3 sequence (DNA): TGCAGCGTTGATTATAGCGGGAGGGGCAGTGAGCAGTTCTTC.

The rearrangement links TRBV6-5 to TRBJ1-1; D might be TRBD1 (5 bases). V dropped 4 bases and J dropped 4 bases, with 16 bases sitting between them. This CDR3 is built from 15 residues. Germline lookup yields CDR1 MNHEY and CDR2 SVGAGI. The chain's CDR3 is CASSSLDSLVTEAFF. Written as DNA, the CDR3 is TGTGCCAGCAGTTCCCTTGACAGCCTTGTCACTGAAGCTTTCTTT.

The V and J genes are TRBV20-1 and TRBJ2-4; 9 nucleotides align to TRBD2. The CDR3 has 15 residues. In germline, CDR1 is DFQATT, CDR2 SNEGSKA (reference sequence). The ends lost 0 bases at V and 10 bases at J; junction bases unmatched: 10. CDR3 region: CSAREGGLANEIQYF. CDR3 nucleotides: TGCAGTGCTAGAGAGGGCGGACTAGCGAACGAAATTCAGTACTTC.

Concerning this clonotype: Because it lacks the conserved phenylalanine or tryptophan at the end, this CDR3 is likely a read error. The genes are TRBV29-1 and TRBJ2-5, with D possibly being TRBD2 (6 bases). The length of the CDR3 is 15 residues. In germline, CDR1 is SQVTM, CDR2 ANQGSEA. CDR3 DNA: TGCAGCGTTAGCGGACTATCGGGAGATCTGGAGATCCAGTACTTA. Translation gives CSVSGLSGDLEIQYL.

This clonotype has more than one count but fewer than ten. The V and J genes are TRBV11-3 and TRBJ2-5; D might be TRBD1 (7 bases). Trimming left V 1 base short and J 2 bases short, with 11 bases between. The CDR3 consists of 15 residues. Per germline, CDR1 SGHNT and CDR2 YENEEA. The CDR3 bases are TGTGCCAGCAGCTTAGGCGGGACAGTACAAGAGACCCAGTACTTC. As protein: CASSLGGTVQETQYF. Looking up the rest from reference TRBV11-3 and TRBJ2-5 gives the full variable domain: EAGVVQSPRYKIIEKKQPVAFWCNPISGHNTLYWYLQNLGQGPELLIRYENEEAVDDSQLPKDRFSAERLKGVDSTLKIQPAELGDSAVYLCASSLGGTVQETQYFGPGTRLLVL.

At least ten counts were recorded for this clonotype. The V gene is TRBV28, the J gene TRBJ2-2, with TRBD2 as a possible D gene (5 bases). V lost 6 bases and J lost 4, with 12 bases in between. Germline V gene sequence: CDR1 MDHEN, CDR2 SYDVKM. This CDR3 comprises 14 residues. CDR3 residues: CASSPDRGTGELFF. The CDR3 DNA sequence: TGTGCCAGCAGCCCCGATCGGGGCACCGGGGAGCTGTTTTTT.

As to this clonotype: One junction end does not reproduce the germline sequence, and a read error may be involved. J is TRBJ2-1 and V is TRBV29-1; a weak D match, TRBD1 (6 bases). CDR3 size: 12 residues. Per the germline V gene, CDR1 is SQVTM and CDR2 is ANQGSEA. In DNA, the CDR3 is TGCAGCGTTCGGACAGCCTACAATGTGCAGTTCTTC. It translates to CSVRTAYNVQFF.

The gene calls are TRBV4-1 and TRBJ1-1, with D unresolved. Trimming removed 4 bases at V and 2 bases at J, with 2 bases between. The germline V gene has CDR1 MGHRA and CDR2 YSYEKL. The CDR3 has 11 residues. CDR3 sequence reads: CASSLNTEAFF. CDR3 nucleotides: TGCGCCAGCAGCCTCAACACTGAAGCTTTCTTT.

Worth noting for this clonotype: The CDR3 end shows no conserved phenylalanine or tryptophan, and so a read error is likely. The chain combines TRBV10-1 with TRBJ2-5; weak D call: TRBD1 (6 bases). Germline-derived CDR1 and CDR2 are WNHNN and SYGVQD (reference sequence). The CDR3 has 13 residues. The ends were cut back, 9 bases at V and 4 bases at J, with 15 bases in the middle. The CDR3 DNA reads TGCGCCAGTAGAATACAGGGATTAGAGACCCAGTACTCC. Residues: CASRIQGLETQYS.

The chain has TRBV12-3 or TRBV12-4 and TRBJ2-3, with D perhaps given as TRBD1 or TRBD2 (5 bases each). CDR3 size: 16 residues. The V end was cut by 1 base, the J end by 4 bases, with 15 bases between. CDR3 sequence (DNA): TGTGCCAGCAGTTTAGTTTTCGGGGAAGGGGCAGATACGCAGTATTTT. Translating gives CASSLVFGEGADTQYF.